Presented here are 17 T cell receptor beta chains from one specimen sequenced in a study of identical twins. From the 5' RACE reads, TCRdb called clonotypes with MiXCR, one entry per CDR3 protein. Altogether fewer than 900,000 distinct CDR3 sequences are present, 21% being singletons, with the ten largest covering around 4.5%. This sample also belongs to another study, concerning T cells expressing NK-cell markers.

The sequenced sample consisted of PBMCs. The receptor source for this set is a woman under 30 in good health.

This clonotype has a handful of counts. The rearrangement joins TRBV6-5 to TRBJ2-1; 7 bases match TRBD2. Germline CDR1 reads MNHEY; CDR2 reads SVGAGI. The CDR3 contains 15 residues. With V trimmed by 1 base and J by 7 bases, 7 bases remained unmatched. CDR3 DNA: TGTGCCAGCAGTTACTTGCTAGCGGAGAGTAATGAGCAGTTCTTC. Translating it yields CASSYLLAESNEQFF.

The gene calls are TRBV20-1 and TRBJ1-5; D is unresolved. V was pared by 0 bases and J by 5 bases, with 11 bases between. Germline CDR1 is DFQATT and CDR2 is SNEGSKA (reference sequence). The CDR3 is made up of 14 amino acids. The CDR3, as DNA: TGCAGTGCTAGAGATATGCGGGGAGATCAGCCCCAGCATTTT. Protein sequence: CSARDMRGDQPQHF.

This clonotype appeared many times. The gene calls are TRBV12-3 or TRBV12-4 and TRBJ2-1, with D perhaps TRBD1 (5 bases). This CDR3 is 11 amino acids long. The V end was cut by 5 bases, the J end by 8 bases, with 7 bases between. The CDR3: CASSLGDEQFF. The CDR3 region has the DNA TGTGCCAGCAGTCTAGGGGATGAGCAGTTCTTC.

This clonotype was counted only a few times. The CDR3 protein is CASSYGAGGYEQYF. The CDR3 DNA sequence: TGTGCCAGCAGTTATGGAGCGGGAGGGTACGAGCAGTACTTC. The chain is built from TRBV6-5 and TRBJ2-7; 10 bases agree with TRBD2. The V gene end was trimmed by 3 bases and the J gene end by 4 bases; junction bases not matched to a gene: 3. From germline, CDR1 is MNHEY and CDR2 SVGAGI. This CDR3 spans 14 amino acids.

This clonotype came up a few times. This chain joins TRBV10-3 and TRBJ2-1; the match to TRBD2 covers 8 bases. V shed 3 bases and J 7 bases; nucleotides not matched to a gene: 8. Germline V lookup: CDR1 ENHRY, CDR2 SYGVKD. The CDR3 loop spans 15 amino acids. The DNA for the CDR3 is TGTGCCATCAGTGAACCGGGACTAGGGTTGAATGAGCAGTTCTTC. The encoded protein is CAISEPGLGLNEQFF.

This clonotype was observed at least ten times. This chain links TRBV6-1 with TRBJ2-3, with D possibly being TRBD1 (6 bases). The CDR3 runs to 15 residues. Germline lookup yields CDR1 MNHNS and CDR2 SASEGT. The ends were cut back, 6 bases at V and 1 base at J, with 14 bases in the middle. CDR3 sequence (DNA): TGTGCCAGCAGCAGAACAGGGTTGCGCACAGATACGCAGTATTTT. It is translated as CASSRTGLRTDTQYF.

This clonotype came up a few times. The V and J genes are TRBV25-1 and TRBJ2-5; D might be TRBD2 (5 bases). The CDR3 is 14 amino acids. Trimming took 2 bases from V and 4 from J, leaving 11 bases between them. The V gene's germline CDR1 is MGHDK and CDR2 SYGVNS. The CDR3 DNA reads as TGTGCCAGCAGTGAACGAGGGATCGGAGAGACCCAGTACTTC. It specifies CASSERGIGETQYF.

This clonotype turned up a few times. The J gene is TRBJ2-5, the V gene TRBV9, with TRBD1 identical over 8 bases. Germline CDR1 reads SGDLS; CDR2 reads YYNGEE. Germline trimming cut 4 bases from V and 4 bases from J; bases unmatched to any gene: 9. The length of the CDR3 is 15 residues. The CDR3 DNA is TGTGCCAGCAGCCTGGAGGGACAGGCTACAGAGACCCAGTACTTC. Its translation is CASSLEGQATETQYF. Full variable domain (remainder filled in from reference TRBV9 and TRBJ2-5): DSGVTQTPKHLITATGQRVTLRCSPRSGDLSVYWYQQSLDQGLQFLIQYYNGEERAKGNILERFSAQQFPDLHSELNLSSLELGDSALYFCASSLEGQATETQYFGPGTRLLVL.

This clonotype has more than one count but fewer than ten. J is TRBJ2-1 and V is TRBV11-2; TRBD2 matches 13 bases. J lost 2 bases, V lost 5 bases, and 6 bases had no gene match. Germline V gene data show CDR1 as SGHAT and CDR2 as FQNNGV. The CDR3 length is 17 residues. The CDR3 sequence is CASSQGLAGSAYNEQFF. The CDR3 DNA sequence: TGTGCCAGCAGCCAGGGACTAGCGGGGTCGGCCTACAATGAGCAGTTCTTC. Full variable domain (outside the CDR3, taken from reference TRBV11-2 and TRBJ2-1): EAGVAQSPRYKIIEKRQSVAFWCNPISGHATLYWYQQILGQGPKLLIQFQNNGVVDDSQLPKDRFSAERLKGVDSTLKIQPAKLEDSAVYLCASSQGLAGSAYNEQFFGPGTRLTVL.

This clonotype was detected only a few times. The genes are TRBV9 and TRBJ2-1; D is possibly TRBD2 (5 bases). The CDR3 is 15 residues long. The germline CDR1 and CDR2 sequences are SGDLS and YYNGEE. V lost 0 bases and J 8 bases, leaving 15 bases between the germline ends. Here the CDR3 DNA reads TGTGCCAGCAGCGTAGGTGGACTCCCGTCCCATGAGCAGTTCTTC. Amino acid sequence: CASSVGGLPSHEQFF.

Points on this clonotype: This may be a read error: a much more frequent sequence differs by one nucleotide. Since no conserved phenylalanine or tryptophan closes the CDR3, a read error is the likely cause. The chain joins TRBV20-1 to TRBJ1-1; D is uncertain. The CDR3 covers 12 residues. Trimming stripped 0 bases from V and 10 bases from J, with 12 bases between. The germline V gene encodes CDR1 DFQATT and CDR2 SNEGSKA (reference sequence). CDR3 loop: CSARDDQDRAFI. CDR3 nucleotides: TGCAGTGCTAGAGATGATCAGGACCGAGCTTTCATT.

In DNA, the CDR3 is TGTGCCAGCTCACCAAAGAGCTACAATGAGCAGTTCTTC. Protein sequence: CASSPKSYNEQFF. The chain recombines TRBV18 with TRBJ2-1, with unresolved D. Trimming took off 2 bases at V and 3 bases at J, with 5 bases between the two ends. The CDR3 consists of 13 residues. Per germline, CDR1 KGHSH and CDR2 LQKENI.

There are a few counts of this clonotype. CDR3: CAISVGTSSSYEQYF. The CDR3 bases are TGTGCCATCAGCGTAGGGACTTCTAGCTCCTACGAGCAGTACTTC. The chain carries TRBV10-3 and TRBJ2-7; tentatively, D is TRBD2 (6 bases). The germline CDR1 and CDR2 sequences are ENHRY and SYGVKD. CDR3 length: 15 residues. V lost 6 bases and J lost 0, with 15 bases in between.

This chain links TRBV7-8 with TRBJ2-3, with 9 bases lining up with TRBD2. The CDR3 extends over 15 amino acids. V was pared by 5 bases and J by 1 base, with 4 bases of the junction left unmatched. Germline V gene data show CDR1 as SGHVS and CDR2 as FQNEAQ. The CDR3 nucleotides are TGTGCCAGCAGCCGTGAGCGGGGGGGCACAGATACGCAGTATTTT. It is translated as CASSRERGGTDTQYF.

The J gene is TRBJ2-5, the V gene TRBV25-1; D is unclear. The V end was cut by 4 bases, the J end by 0 bases, with 12 bases between. Germline loops: CDR1 MGHDK, CDR2 SYGVNS. This CDR3 contains 15 residues. The CDR3 nucleotides read TGTGCCAGCAGTGGAACGACTGTTTACCAAGAGACCCAGTACTTC. It specifies CASSGTTVYQETQYF.

The sample holds many counts of this clonotype. The chain combines TRBV20-1 with TRBJ2-7; the D is unclear. This CDR3 spans 12 amino acids. The ends were cut back, 4 bases at V and 5 bases at J, with 12 bases in the middle. The germline V gene has CDR1 DFQATT and CDR2 SNEGSKA (reference sequence). This chain's CDR3 is CSATRDLHEQYF. For the CDR3, the DNA is TGCAGTGCTACAAGGGATTTGCACGAGCAGTACTTC.

In this sample, this clonotype turned up a few times. The gene calls are TRBV5-1 and TRBJ1-1; 7 bases fit TRBD1. The V gene end was trimmed by 1 base and the J gene end by 6 bases; junction bases not matched to a gene: 6. The V gene's germline CDR1 is SGHRS and CDR2 YFSETQ. CDR3 length: 14 amino acids. CDR3 nucleotides: TGCGCCAGCAGCTTGCTGACAGGGACTTCTGAAGCTTTCTTT. This sequence encodes CASSLLTGTSEAFF.